These T cell receptor beta chains were read from a single sample in a study of T cell responses to AZD1222 COVID-19 vaccine. Libraries were prepared by immunoSEQ multiplex PCR; TCRdb keeps only in-frame clonotypes and omits some of them. The profile shows around 160,000 clones, about 90% of them singletons. Material: peripheral blood, obtained on day 0 of MenACWY control vaccination. All receptors derive from an adult in good health. Each CDR3 is given with its conserved first and last residue. A D gene is named only where the DNA matches it firmly. Where a row states a size, it is once, few, many or the class of an expanded clone; other rows omit it.

>TRBV3-1/TRBV3-2|TRBD2|few|TRBJ2-7
TGTGCCAGCAGCCAAGCGGGAGGGCCCTACGAGCAGTACTTC
CASSQAGGPYEQYF
>TRBV2|TRBD1|-|TRBJ2-3
TGTGCCAGCAGTGAATATCTAAGGGGGCTCCAGCGAACAGATACGCAGTATTTT
CASSEYLRGLQRTDTQYF
>TRBV2|TRBD1|-|TRBJ1-2
TGTGCCAGCAGTCTCCGGGACAGGGGTGTGGGCTCTAATGGCTACACCTTC
CASSLRDRGVGSNGYTF
>TRBV6-5|-|-|TRBJ1-5
TGTGCCAGCAGGACCGGTATGAATCAGCCCCAGCATTTT
CASRTGMNQPQHF
>TRBV9|-|-|TRBJ1-1
TGTGCCAGCAGCACGACAGGGAACACTGAAGCTTTCTTT
CASSTTGNTEAFF
>TRBV27|-|-|TRBJ1-6
TGTGCCAGCAGCCTCCGGGAGTATAATTCACCCCTCCACTTT
CASSLREYNSPLHF
>TRBV5-1|TRBD1|-|TRBJ2-3
TGCGCCAGCAGCTTGGGTGACAGGGGAAGCACAGATACGCAGTATTTT
CASSLGDRGSTDTQYF
>TRBV28|-|-|TRBJ1-3
TGTGCCAGCAGTTTGGTCCCATACGGAGCAAACACCATATATTTT
CASSLVPYGANTIYF
>TRBV28|TRBD2|-|TRBJ2-3
TGTGCCAGCAGCGACCTAGCGGGAGTTTACACAGATACGCAGTATTTT
CASSDLAGVYTDTQYF
>TRBV6-2/TRBV6-3|TRBD1|once|TRBJ1-1
TGTGCCAGCAGCCATACAGGGGATACTGAAGCTTTCTTT
CASSHTGDTEAFF
>TRBV18|-|-|TRBJ1-5
TGTGCCAGCTCACCATCAGGGAATAGCAATCAGCCCCAGCATTTT
CASSPSGNSNQPQHF